This TCR beta chain was found in a study of T cell repertoires in cytomegalovirus infection. About the study: CMV infection together with matching HLA type was indicated by public TCR beta signatures.

MiXCR, run by TCRdb on the reads, gives a single entry per CDR3 protein. The repertoire includes about 180,000 distinct CDR3 sequences, 17% of them detected once, and almost 25% sits in the top ten. Germline-derived CDR1 and CDR2 are SEHNR and FQNEAQ (reference sequence). V lost 4 bases to trimming and J lost 2 bases; unmatched junction nucleotides: 7. This CDR3 region has 15 residues. This clonotype was seen at least ten times. Its antigen is as yet unknown. Study-wide findings and caveats: It was HLA-C-restricted CMV-specific TCR beta clonotypes that dominated the response ex vivo.

The clonotype was recovered from a human donor in good health (CMV status not recorded). Some clones in this sample may be carry-over from other donors' samples. The sequencing sample was made of CD8+ T cells from PBMCs. The chain recombines TRBV7-9 with TRBJ2-7; TRBD1 matches at 8 bases. The CDR3 DNA follows: TGTGCCAGCAGCTCAGGGGGCAAATCTCCCTACGAGCAGTACTTC. Translating it yields CASSSGGKSPYEQYF.